Listed here are 17 T cell receptor beta chains from one sample, sequenced in a study of OX40 agonist ivuxolimab in advanced cancers. Library prep was done by the immunoSEQ multiplex PCR assay. Held by TCRdb, this immuneACCESS table contains in-frame sequences only and omits some clones. Under half of the omission traces to an unresolved V gene where checked; the cause of the rest is unknown. The table for this sample lists several thousand clones; approximately 64% of them were counted only once. The top ten clonotypes cover 46% of the sample. The input for sequencing was CD4+ or CD8+ T cells sorted from blood, taken in a trial of the OX40 agonist ivuxolimab. These TCRs come from an adult with an advanced solid tumor such as melanoma, head and neck, liver or kidney cancer.

V and J are TRBV7-3 and TRBJ1-2; D is unresolved. This CDR3 has 15 amino acids. Germline V gene data show CDR1 as SGHTA and CDR2 as FQGTGA. The germline V and J ends were trimmed by 2 bases and 7 bases, with 17 bases remaining between them. The CDR3 DNA follows: TGTGCCAGCAGCTTAGACCGGGCCCCTGGACGTGGCTACACCTTC. This gives the protein CASSLDRAPGRGYTF.

This clone was recorded a few times. The rearrangement joins TRBV7-9 to TRBJ1-2; 9 bases align to TRBD1. Trimming removed 2 bases from V and 6 bases from J; junction bases left unmatched: 7. This CDR3 region has 15 residues. Germline V gives CDR1 SEHNR, CDR2 FQNEAQ (reference sequence). CDR3 coding DNA: TGTGCCAGCAGCTTATCCGTGGGACAGGGACATGGCTACACCTTC. Translated, it gives CASSLSVGQGHGYTF.

As DNA, the CDR3 is TGTGCCAGCAGCCCGGACGTATTGGCTTACGAGCAGTACTTC. Encoded protein: CASSPDVLAYEQYF. J is TRBJ2-7 and V is TRBV5-5; no clear D gene. The CDR3 spans 14 residues. Germline CDR1 and CDR2: SGHKS and YYEKEE (reference sequence). With 4 bases removed from V and 4 bases from J, the gap between germline ends came to 15 bases.

The V gene is TRBV5-1, the J gene TRBJ1-4; 12 bases align to TRBD1. The CDR3 spans 16 residues. The V and J ends lost 5 bases and 8 bases, in that order; junction bases with no gene match: 10. The germline gives CDR1 SGHRS, CDR2 YFSETQ. The DNA of the CDR3 is TGCGCCAGCAGAACCGGGACAGGGGGCGTAGGGGAAAAACTGTTTTTT. Its translation: CASRTGTGGVGEKLFF. Full variable domain (rest looked up from reference TRBV5-1 and TRBJ1-4): KAGVTQTPRYLIKTRGQQVTLSCSPISGHRSVSWYQQTPGQGLQFLFEYFSETQRNKGNFPGRFSGRQFSNSRSEMNVSTLELGDSALYLCASRTGTGGVGEKLFFGSGTQLSVL.

This clone was counted a single time. This chain links TRBV5-1 with TRBJ2-7; TRBD1 aligns across 9 bases. V lost 5 bases and J lost 2; bases outside the gene matches: 5. This CDR3 is built from 14 residues. CDR1 is SGHRS and CDR2 is YFSETQ in the germline V gene. CDR3: CASRPGQGTYEQYF. The CDR3 DNA reads as TGCGCCAGCAGACCGGGACAGGGAACCTACGAGCAGTACTTC. Full variable domain (remainder filled in from reference TRBV5-1 and TRBJ2-7): KAGVTQTPRYLIKTRGQQVTLSCSPISGHRSVSWYQQTPGQGLQFLFEYFSETQRNKGNFPGRFSGRQFSNSRSEMNVSTLELGDSALYLCASRPGQGTYEQYFGPGTRLTVT.

The chain employs TRBV6-9 and TRBJ2-3, with 7 bases that match TRBD2. This CDR3 is 16 amino acids long. V trimming: 3 bases; J trimming: 0 bases; junction bases outside the gene matches: 6. Germline CDR1 is MNHGY and CDR2 is SVAAGI. The CDR3 loop reads CASSYSLSGSTDTQYF. DNA of the CDR3: TGTGCCAGCAGTTACTCCCTTAGCGGGAGCACAGATACGCAGTATTTT.

This clone was counted between two and nine times. The genes are TRBV5-8 and TRBJ1-2, with D uncertain. V dropped 0 bases and J dropped 2 bases, with 11 bases sitting between them. Per germline, CDR1 SGHTS and CDR2 YDEGEE. This CDR3 comprises 15 residues. The CDR3 protein is CASSLVDVPNYGYTF. The CDR3 nucleotides read TGTGCCAGCAGCTTGGTTGACGTACCCAACTATGGCTACACCTTC.

The J gene is TRBJ2-7, the V gene TRBV7-9; perhaps TRBD1 as D (5 bases). Trimming took 2 bases from V and 0 from J, leaving 11 bases between them. The CDR3 is 15 amino acids. Germline CDR1 is SEHNR and CDR2 is FQNEAQ (reference sequence). This chain's CDR3 is CASSLTPQDSYEQYF. CDR3 in DNA: TGTGCCAGCAGCTTAACCCCACAGGACTCCTACGAGCAGTACTTC. The whole variable domain, remainder taken from reference TRBV7-9 and TRBJ2-7, is DTGVSQNPRHKITKRGQNVTFRCDPISEHNRLYWYRQTLGQGPEFLTYFQNEAQLEKSRLLSDRFSAERPKGSFSTLEIQRTEQGDSAMYLCASSLTPQDSYEQYFGPGTRLTVT.

The J gene is TRBJ1-5, the V gene TRBV7-8; D call uncertain. Germline assignment: CDR1 SGHVS and CDR2 FQNEAQ. This CDR3 comprises 18 residues. Trimming took off 5 bases at V and 0 bases at J, with 20 bases between the two ends. The CDR3 DNA reads TGTGCCAGCAGCCCGAGGAGGTCTGGAGAATATAGCAATCAGCCCCAGCATTTT. Protein sequence: CASSPRRSGEYSNQPQHF.

The J gene is TRBJ2-1, the V gene TRBV28, with a possible D match to TRBD2 (7 bases). Germline V gene lookup returns CDR1 MDHEN and CDR2 SYDVKM. The germline V and J ends were trimmed by 1 base and 7 bases, with 14 bases remaining between them. This CDR3 has 15 residues. CDR3 sequence reads: CASSLSQGGGNEQFF. The CDR3 DNA is TGTGCCAGCAGTTTATCCCAAGGGGGAGGGAATGAGCAGTTCTTC.

This clone is judged medium-sized (0.01 to 0.1%). This chain links TRBV27 with TRBJ2-7; no clear D gene. The germline V gene has CDR1 MNHEY and CDR2 SMNVEV (reference sequence). V shed 3 bases and J shed 5 bases, with 11 bases lying between them. The CDR3 is 13 amino acids. The CDR3 reads CASSLLVDDEQYF. The CDR3 DNA follows: TGTGCCAGCAGTTTGCTAGTGGACGACGAGCAGTACTTC.

This clone was observed a few times. The junction and the germline gene differ at one end; a read error may be behind it. The rearrangement links TRBV4-1 to TRBJ1-1, with a possible D match to TRBD1 (5 bases). CDR1 is MGHRA and CDR2 is YSYEKL in the germline V gene. The CDR3 has 11 amino acids. The CDR3, as DNA: TGCGCCAGCAGCCAGGACACCGAAGCTTTCTTT. Translated: CASSQDTEAFF.

The gene calls are TRBV9 and TRBJ2-2; D may be TRBD2 (7 bases). Trimming removed 1 base from V and 6 bases from J, with 19 bases in between. Germline CDR1 reads SGDLS; CDR2 reads YYNGEE. The CDR3 extends over 17 amino acids. CDR3 loop: CASSVPARGRDPGELFF. The DNA of the CDR3 is TGTGCCAGCAGCGTACCAGCGCGGGGGCGGGATCCCGGGGAGCTGTTTTTT.

The CDR3 protein is CATSRAPAGEFGELFF. Here the CDR3 DNA reads TGTGCCACCAGCAGGGCCCCCGCGGGAGAATTCGGGGAGCTGTTTTTT. The genes are TRBV15 and TRBJ2-2; the match to TRBD2 covers 7 bases. V lost 3 bases and J lost 7; bases outside the gene matches: 11. The CDR3 runs 16 residues. The germline V gene encodes CDR1 LNHNV and CDR2 YYDKDF (reference sequence).

J is TRBJ1-3 and V is TRBV27; TRBD1 aligns across 11 bases. Germline V lookup: CDR1 MNHEY, CDR2 SMNVEV (reference sequence). CDR3 length: 15 amino acids. The ends lost 7 bases at V and 3 bases at J; junction bases unmatched: 5. This CDR3 reads CASKPGTGGGNTIYF. The CDR3 DNA sequence: TGTGCCAGCAAACCCGGGACAGGGGGTGGAAACACCATATATTTT.

The chain links TRBV7-9 to TRBJ2-3; D gene unclear. The V end lost 1 base, the J end lost 6 bases, and 5 bases lay between the germline ends. Germline V CDR1 and CDR2: SEHNR, FQNEAQ (reference sequence). The CDR3 runs to 12 residues. The CDR3 is CASSLDGDTQYF. The CDR3 DNA reads TGTGCCAGCAGCTTAGACGGGGATACGCAGTATTTT.

This clone appeared a single time. The J gene is TRBJ1-3, the V gene TRBV4-2; maybe TRBD1 (5 bases). The length of the CDR3 is 16 residues. Germline lookup yields CDR1 LGHNA and CDR2 YNFKEQ. V was clipped by 0 bases and J by 4 bases, with 13 bases between them. CDR3 sequence (DNA): TGTGCCAGCAGCCAAGATGAGGGGACCGCAGGAAACACCATATATTTT. The encoded protein is CASSQDEGTAGNTIYF.